One and the same sample provided the 17 T cell receptor beta chains below, sequenced in a study of response to subunit inactivated influenza vaccine. TCRdb recomputed calls from the RT-PCR reads with MiXCR, one row per CDR3 protein. The sample holds about 700,000 distinct CDR3 sequences, 14% seen once. Sequencing used PBMCs from blood, obtained less than 15 days before vaccination. Receptors were obtained from a man aged 50-60 years who received an inactivated influenza vaccine.

This clonotype was found a few times. V is TRBV5-1 and J is TRBJ2-7, with D maybe TRBD2 (5 bases). Germline V lookup: CDR1 SGHRS, CDR2 YFSETQ. CDR3 length equals 14 residues. V was pared by 1 base and J by 5 bases, with 13 bases between. Written as DNA, the CDR3 is TGCGCCAGCAGCTTGCTAGGGAGATTCAACGAGCAGTACTTC. Amino acid sequence: CASSLLGRFNEQYF.

This chain joins TRBV6-4 and TRBJ2-3; D is unresolved. The CDR3 has 18 residues. Trimming pared 2 bases from V and 1 base from J, leaving 19 bases between. The germline V gene encodes CDR1 MRHNA and CDR2 SNTAGT. CDR3 DNA sequence: TGTGCCAGCAGTGACCCGTCTTGGGTCTACCATGGCACAGATACGCAGTATTTT. It codes for CASSDPSWVYHGTDTQYF.

This clonotype was seen only a few times. This chain links TRBV20-1 with TRBJ2-5, with a weak D call TRBD2 (5 bases). The germline CDR1 and CDR2 sequences are DFQATT and SNEGSKA (reference sequence). This CDR3 is built from 15 residues. V lost 3 bases to trimming and J lost 1 base, with 15 bases between them. This CDR3 reads CSARDVVGVQETQYF. The CDR3 DNA reads TGCAGTGCTAGGGACGTGGTGGGAGTCCAAGAGACCCAGTACTTC.

This clonotype was observed at least ten times. This chain joins TRBV7-2 and TRBJ2-1; 9 bases fit TRBD1. Unmatched junction bases numbered 13, after V lost 1 base and J lost 6 bases. Germline CDR1 SGHTA, CDR2 FQGNSA. The CDR3 runs to 18 residues. CDR3 loop: CASSLGVMGGTGPNEQFF. DNA for the CDR3: TGTGCCAGCAGCTTAGGGGTAATGGGCGGGACAGGGCCCAATGAGCAGTTCTTC. Full variable domain (rest looked up from reference TRBV7-2 and TRBJ2-1): GAGVSQSPSNKVTEKGKDVELRCDPISGHTALYWYRQSLGQGLEFLIYFQGNSAPDKSGLPSDRFSAERTGGSVSTLTIQRTQQEDSAVYLCASSLGVMGGTGPNEQFFGPGTRLTVL.

This chain joins TRBV5-4 and TRBJ2-1; D is possibly TRBD2 (6 bases). The germline gives CDR1 SGHNT, CDR2 YYREEE (reference sequence). The CDR3 length is 15 residues. The V and J ends lost 5 bases and 0 bases respectively, with 12 bases between them. The CDR3 DNA follows: TGTGCCAGCAGATATAGCGGAAGCTCCTACAATGAGCAGTTCTTC. This gives the protein CASRYSGSSYNEQFF.

V is TRBV20-1 and J is TRBJ2-7, with 8 bases identical to TRBD2. CDR3 length: 14 residues. Germline loops: CDR1 DFQATT, CDR2 SNEGSKA (reference sequence). V gave up 1 base and J gave up 2 bases; unmatched junction bases: 4. The chain's CDR3 is CSARGTGGPYEQYF. The CDR3 DNA follows: TGCAGTGCTAGAGGCACGGGAGGGCCCTACGAGCAGTACTTC.

The chain employs TRBV4-3 and TRBJ2-1; TRBD1 aligns across 8 bases. With 0 bases clipped from V and 4 bases from J, the junction kept 11 bases outside the gene matches. CDR3 length: 18 residues. CDR1 LGHNA and CDR2 YSLEER come from the germline V gene. CDR3 DNA sequence: TGCGCCAGCAGCCAAGAGGCAGGGGGCGGTGGAGGATACAATGAGCAGTTCTTC. It encodes CASSQEAGGGGGYNEQFF.

This clonotype was detected only a few times. The chain links TRBV6-1 to TRBJ1-3; D remains ambiguous. Trimming left V 5 bases short and J 4 bases short, with 9 bases between. The CDR3 runs 13 residues. Germline V CDR1 and CDR2: MNHNS, SASEGT. The DNA for the CDR3 is TGTGCCAGCAGTCGCGCCTTGGGAAACACCATATATTTT. Encoded protein: CASSRALGNTIYF.

The chain has TRBV20-1 and TRBJ1-1, with TRBD1 matching 7 bases. From germline, CDR1 is DFQATT and CDR2 SNEGSKA (reference sequence). Germline trimming cut 3 bases from V and 1 base from J; bases unmatched to any gene: 8. The CDR3 runs to 15 residues. The CDR3 reads CSARETGTENTEAFF. The CDR3 nucleotides are TGCAGTGCTAGGGAAACCGGGACAGAGAACACTGAAGCTTTCTTT.

The table lists this clonotype with many counts. This chain links TRBV18 with TRBJ2-7, with 7 bases identical to TRBD2. The CDR3 loop spans 12 amino acids. V lost 3 bases to trimming and J lost 7 bases; unmatched junction nucleotides: 3. From germline, CDR1 is KGHSH and CDR2 LQKENI. CDR3 coding DNA: TGTGCCAGCTCACCCGGACTAGGGGAGCAGTACTTC. Translating it yields CASSPGLGEQYF.

The table lists this clonotype with a few counts. This chain connects TRBV3-1 to TRBJ2-7; TRBD2 might be the D (5 bases). Trimming took off 3 bases at V and 2 bases at J, with 11 bases between the two ends. Germline V gene lookup returns CDR1 LGHDT and CDR2 YNNKEL (reference sequence). The CDR3 is 14 residues long. CDR3 sequence: CASSQTTGTYEQYF. The CDR3 DNA reads as TGTGCCAGCAGCCAGACGACCGGGACCTACGAGCAGTACTTC.

In its sample, this clonotype was seen many times. The gene calls are TRBV4-1 and TRBJ2-7, with 8 bases lining up with TRBD2. This CDR3 comprises 15 residues. Germline loops: CDR1 MGHRA, CDR2 YSYEKL. The trim removed 1 base at V and 1 base at J, leaving 3 bases unmatched. The CDR3 reads CASSQGSGGSYEQYF. CDR3 in DNA: TGCGCCAGCAGCCAAGGGAGCGGGGGATCCTACGAGCAGTACTTC.

The rearrangement links TRBV5-6 to TRBJ2-7; D is possibly TRBD2 (6 bases). The V gene lost 4 bases and the J gene lost 0 bases, with 8 bases spanning the gap. Germline V gene sequence: CDR1 SGHDT, CDR2 YYEEEE. The CDR3 runs to 13 residues. The CDR3 DNA is TGTGCCAGCAGCGGAGGGACCTCCTACGAGCAGTACTTC. It translates to CASSGGTSYEQYF.

The table lists this clonotype with a few counts. The rearrangement links TRBV12-3 or TRBV12-4 to TRBJ2-2; 7 nucleotides match TRBD2. The CDR3 is 18 residues long. V lost 5 bases and J lost 1; bases outside the gene matches: 13. This CDR3 reads CASSRAWGGLLNTGELFF. The DNA of the CDR3 is TGTGCCAGCAGTCGCGCCTGGGGGGGTCTGTTGAACACCGGGGAGCTGTTTTTT.

The rearrangement uses TRBV5-1 and TRBJ2-2; 13 nucleotides agree with TRBD2. With 0 bases clipped from V and 3 bases from J, the junction kept 11 bases outside the gene matches. The CDR3 has 20 residues. CDR1 and CDR2 (germline): SGHRS, YFSETQ. CDR3: CASSLATSGGPYADTGELFF. The CDR3 nucleotides are TGCGCCAGCAGCTTGGCGACTAGCGGGGGGCCTTATGCCGACACCGGGGAGCTGTTTTTT.

Concerning this clonotype: One end of the junction fails to match germline, which may point to a read error. This chain joins TRBV20-1 and TRBJ2-5; 8 positions match TRBD1. This CDR3 contains 16 residues. Per germline, CDR1 DFQATT and CDR2 SNEGSKA (reference sequence). DNA for the CDR3: TGCAGTGCCAGAGTCCGGGACAGGTCCCACGGGGGGACCCAGTACTTC. It specifies CSARVRDRSHGGTQYF.

This clonotype turned up a few times. DNA of the CDR3: TGTGCCAGCAGCTTAGCAGGACTGAAGCCCCAGCATTTT. This translates into CASSLAGLKPQHF. V usage is TRBV7-8 and J usage is TRBJ1-5; D unresolved. Germline V gives CDR1 SGHVS, CDR2 FQNEAQ. This CDR3 contains 13 residues. Trimming took 0 bases from V and 8 from J, leaving 8 bases between them.